The 24 T cell receptor beta chains given below trace back to one sample, sequenced in a study of shared clonotypes between healthy human individuals. Measured with immunoSEQ multiplex PCR; TCRdb has only the in-frame clones, and not every one. Among 1.4 million to 1.5 million clones listed, 95% to 97% were seen once. Specimen: naive CD4+ T cells sorted from blood. Subset defined: CD45RA+ positively selected. Receptors were obtained from a man aged 30 to 45 in good health.

The chain uses TRBV5-8 and TRBJ1-5; D is unclear. With 1 base removed from V and 7 bases from J, the gap between germline ends came to 3 bases. CDR1 and CDR2 (germline): SGHTS, YDEGEE. CDR3 length: 11 residues. The CDR3 nucleotides are TGTGCCAGCAGCTTGTTCCAGCCCCAGCATTTT. Protein: CASSLFQPQHF.

This chain uses TRBV4-1 with TRBJ2-3; TRBD2 matches at 9 bases. The CDR3 contains 16 residues. Looked up from germline, CDR1 is MGHRA and CDR2 is YSYEKL. Trimming removed 4 bases from V and 0 bases from J; junction bases left unmatched: 5. The CDR3 loop reads CASSPHGTSSTDTQYF. CDR3 bases: TGCGCCAGCAGCCCACACGGGACTAGCAGCACAGATACGCAGTATTTT.

The rearrangement links TRBV9 to TRBJ2-1; tentative D call: TRBD2 (7 bases). The germline V and J ends were trimmed by 4 bases and 2 bases, with 19 bases remaining between them. The germline V gene encodes CDR1 SGDLS and CDR2 YYNGEE. The CDR3 has 17 residues. CDR3 residues: CASSPGGGGGPYNEQFF. The CDR3 nucleotides are TGTGCCAGCAGCCCCGGGGGAGGGGGAGGGCCCTACAATGAGCAGTTCTTC. The complete variable domain, with remaining parts taken from reference TRBV9 and TRBJ2-1, reads DSGVTQTPKHLITATGQRVTLRCSPRSGDLSVYWYQQSLDQGLQFLIQYYNGEERAKGNILERFSAQQFPDLHSELNLSSLELGDSALYFCASSPGGGGGPYNEQFFGPGTRLTVL.

This clone was detected once. J is TRBJ1-3 and V is TRBV9; D unresolved. Germline V gene sequence: CDR1 SGDLS, CDR2 YYNGEE. With 3 bases removed from V and 4 bases from J, the gap between germline ends came to 14 bases. This CDR3 is built from 15 residues. As DNA, the CDR3 is TGTGCCAGCAGCGGGAGCCCCGGTCCAGGAAACACCATATATTTT. Translation: CASSGSPGPGNTIYF.

The chain uses TRBV7-2 and TRBJ2-4; 7 bases are a match to TRBD1. Trimming cost V 6 bases and J 2 bases; bases outside gene matches: 4. Germline V gene sequence: CDR1 SGHTA, CDR2 FQGNSA. The CDR3 sequence is 14 residues long. CDR3 bases: TGTGCCAGCAGTAAGACAGGGACCAAAAACATTCAGTACTTC. It is translated as CASSKTGTKNIQYF.

The chain is built from TRBV29-1 and TRBJ2-3; tentatively, D is TRBD1 or TRBD2 (5 bases each). Germline loops: CDR1 SQVTM, CDR2 ANQGSEA. The CDR3 totals 15 residues. Trimming cost V 1 base and J 0 bases, with 11 bases left between them. CDR3 region: CSVEGDGPSTDTQYF. The CDR3 region has the DNA TGCAGCGTTGAAGGGGACGGACCTAGCACAGATACGCAGTATTTT.

V gene TRBV18 combines with J gene TRBJ2-5; 7 bases align to TRBD2. In germline, CDR1 is KGHSH, CDR2 LQKENI. The CDR3 has 16 amino acids. The J segment lost 5 bases and the V segment lost 4 bases, leaving 13 bases of the junction unmatched. The CDR3 sequence is CASSRKPGLPVETQYF. The CDR3 coding sequence is TGTGCCAGCTCACGAAAGCCGGGACTACCGGTGGAGACCCAGTACTTC.

The V gene is TRBV2, the J gene TRBJ2-6; D may be TRBD2 (6 bases). V dropped 7 bases and J dropped 0 bases, with 16 bases sitting between them. The germline CDR1 and CDR2 sequences are SNHLY and FYNNEI. The CDR3 consists of 17 residues. This CDR3 reads CASTKDQGGSGANVLTF. CDR3 DNA sequence: TGTGCCAGCACCAAAGACCAGGGAGGCTCTGGGGCCAACGTCCTGACTTTC.

The chain combines TRBV6-1 with TRBJ2-5; 12 bases match TRBD2. The CDR3 runs to 15 residues. With 6 bases clipped from V and 2 bases from J, the junction kept 4 bases outside the gene matches. The germline CDR1 and CDR2 sequences are MNHNS and SASEGT. Here the CDR3 reads CASSPLAGGQETQYF. The CDR3 coding sequence is TGTGCCAGCAGCCCCCTAGCGGGAGGGCAAGAGACCCAGTACTTC.

This clone was recorded only once. The J gene is TRBJ2-1, the V gene TRBV6-1; the D gene is possibly TRBD1 (5 bases). The germline CDR1 and CDR2 sequences are MNHNS and SASEGT. V dropped 3 bases and J dropped 7 bases, with 16 bases sitting between them. The CDR3 runs to 15 residues. The CDR3 DNA reads TGTGCCAGCAGTGATATAACAGGTACTTGGAATGAGCAGTTCTTC. Amino acid sequence: CASSDITGTWNEQFF.

V and J are TRBV5-1 and TRBJ2-3; possibly TRBD2 for D (6 bases). The V end was cut by 4 bases, the J end by 2 bases, with 11 bases between. The germline CDR1 and CDR2 sequences are SGHRS and YFSETQ. The CDR3 extends over 14 amino acids. CDR3 sequence reads: CASSRGSTTDTQYF. In DNA form, the CDR3 reads TGCGCCAGCAGCCGGGGGAGCACCACAGATACGCAGTATTTT. Using reference TRBV5-1 and TRBJ2-3 for the parts outside the CDR3, the full variable domain is KAGVTQTPRYLIKTRGQQVTLSCSPISGHRSVSWYQQTPGQGLQFLFEYFSETQRNKGNFPGRFSGRQFSNSRSEMNVSTLELGDSALYLCASSRGSTTDTQYFGPGTRLTVL.

The chain recombines TRBV5-1 with TRBJ1-1, with 7 nucleotides matching TRBD1. The germline V gene encodes CDR1 SGHRS and CDR2 YFSETQ. The CDR3 covers 15 residues. The J segment lost 8 bases and the V segment lost 0 bases, leaving 10 bases of the junction unmatched. CDR3 residues: CASSLEQGGGLEAFF. The CDR3 DNA follows: TGCGCCAGCAGCTTGGAACAAGGGGGCGGGCTAGAAGCTTTCTTT.

V and J are TRBV10-3 and TRBJ1-2; D is perhaps TRBD1 (5 bases). Trimming took 10 bases from V and 4 from J, leaving 22 bases between them. Germline-derived CDR1 and CDR2 are ENHRY and SYGVKD. The CDR3 has 15 residues. CDR3 sequence (DNA): TGTGCCACAAAAGGAGGCGGGGGTGCTCCCTATGGCTACACCTTC. Its protein product is CATKGGGGAPYGYTF.

The CDR3 DNA sequence: TGTGCCAGCAGTCCAATAGGGCTAGCGGGAGGTGTCGACACCGGGGAGCTGTTTTTT. Amino acids: CASSPIGLAGGVDTGELFF. The V call is TRBV28, the J call TRBJ2-2, with TRBD2 identical over 11 bases. Losses at the gene ends were 5 bases for V and 3 bases for J; bases not matched to a gene: 14. CDR1 is MDHEN, CDR2 SYDVKM, per germline. This CDR3 has 19 residues.

A remark on this clone: Other DNA sequences within the sample encode an identical CDR3. This chain uses TRBV29-1 with TRBJ1-2; D gene uncertain. Between the trimmed V and J ends, which lost 3 bases and 5 bases, there was a span of 7 bases. The CDR3 spans 11 residues. Per the germline V gene, CDR1 is SQVTM and CDR2 is ANQGSEA. CDR3 residues: CSVESGYGYTF. The CDR3 region has the DNA TGCAGCGTTGAGTCGGGTTATGGCTACACCTTC.

The CDR3 reads CASSYFDRSYEQYF. CDR3 bases: TGTGCCAGCAGTTACTTTGACAGGAGCTACGAGCAGTACTTC. V is TRBV6-6 and J is TRBJ2-7; perhaps TRBD1 as D (6 bases). The V end lost 1 base, the J end lost 3 bases, and 10 bases lay between the germline ends. The CDR3 has 14 residues. Germline assignment: CDR1 MNHNY and CDR2 SVGAGI (reference sequence).

The chain has TRBV7-9 and TRBJ1-4; 10 bases fit TRBD1. The CDR3 loop spans 16 amino acids. Germline V gene lookup returns CDR1 SEHNR and CDR2 FQNEAQ (reference sequence). The junction had 6 bases not matched to a gene; V was cut back by 5 bases and J by 3 bases. CDR3 loop: CASSLTGGLANEKLFF. Written as DNA, the CDR3 is TGTGCCAGCAGCCTGACAGGGGGCTTAGCTAATGAAAAACTGTTTTTT. Using reference TRBV7-9 and TRBJ1-4 for the parts outside the CDR3, the full variable domain is DTGVSQNPRHKITKRGQNVTFRCDPISEHNRLYWYRQTLGQGPEFLTYFQNEAQLEKSRLLSDRFSAERPKGSFSTLEIQRTEQGDSAMYLCASSLTGGLANEKLFFGSGTQLSVL.

The chain is built from TRBV7-2 and TRBJ2-1; D is unclear. V was shortened by 3 bases and J by 0 bases, with 3 bases between the two germline ends. The CDR3 covers 13 residues. The V gene's germline CDR1 is SGHTA and CDR2 FQGNSA. The CDR3 DNA follows: TGTGCCAGCAGCTTGACCTCCTACAATGAGCAGTTCTTC. Translating gives CASSLTSYNEQFF.

The chain joins TRBV19 to TRBJ2-7; weak D call: TRBD1 (6 bases). V shed 4 bases and J shed 3 bases, with 16 bases lying between them. The CDR3 totals 15 residues. The germline V gene encodes CDR1 LNHDA and CDR2 SQIVND (reference sequence). The CDR3 DNA sequence: TGTGCCAGTAGTAAAGCCGGGACAACCCACTACGAGCAGTACTTC. Amino acids: CASSKAGTTHYEQYF.

As for this clone: Other DNA sequences within the sample encode an identical CDR3. This chain uses TRBV5-1 with TRBJ2-3, with 16 bases aligning to TRBD2. The germline gives CDR1 SGHRS, CDR2 YFSETQ. This CDR3 has 16 residues. The ends lost 4 bases at V and 3 bases at J; junction bases unmatched: 2. CDR3 protein: CASSPGLAGGTDTQYF. For the CDR3, the DNA is TGCGCCAGCAGCCCGGGACTAGCGGGAGGGACAGATACGCAGTATTTT.

The chain has TRBV28 and TRBJ2-7; D not resolved. The CDR3 loop spans 12 amino acids. V shed 2 bases and J shed 5 bases, with 7 bases lying between them. CDR1 and CDR2 (germline): MDHEN, SYDVKM. The CDR3 nucleotides read TGTGCCAGCAGTTTAGTGGCGGACGAGCAGTACTTC. It yields the protein CASSLVADEQYF. Based on the CDR3 plus reference TRBV28 and TRBJ2-7, the full variable domain is DVKVTQSSRYLVKRTGEKVFLECVQDMDHENMFWYRQDPGLGLRLIYFSYDVKMKEKGDIPEGYSVSREKKERFSLILESASTNQTSMYLCASSLVADEQYFGPGTRLTVT.

V gene TRBV7-2 combines with J gene TRBJ2-5, with D tentatively TRBD2 (6 bases). CDR1 is SGHTA, CDR2 FQGNSA, per germline. V lost 5 bases to trimming and J lost 0 bases, with 19 bases between them. The CDR3 runs to 17 residues. The DNA of the CDR3 is TGTGCCAGCAGCCTTGAGCTGGGCGGGAACAACCAAGAGACCCAGTACTTC. Amino acids: CASSLELGGNNQETQYF.

The chain is built from TRBV7-2 and TRBJ2-7, with D maybe TRBD2 (5 bases). CDR3 size: 14 residues. CDR1 is SGHTA, CDR2 FQGNSA, per germline. V lost 3 bases to trimming and J lost 2 bases, with 11 bases between them. As DNA, the CDR3 is TGTGCCAGCAGCTTTAGCGTGGGTACCTACGAGCAGTACTTC. This translates into CASSFSVGTYEQYF. The variable domain in full, completed from reference TRBV7-2 and TRBJ2-7, reads GAGVSQSPSNKVTEKGKDVELRCDPISGHTALYWYRQSLGQGLEFLIYFQGNSAPDKSGLPSDRFSAERTGGSVSTLTIQRTQQEDSAVYLCASSFSVGTYEQYFGPGTRLTVT.

The J gene is TRBJ2-1, the V gene TRBV15; 7 bases match TRBD2. The germline V gene has CDR1 LNHNV and CDR2 YYDKDF (reference sequence). J was trimmed by 5 bases and V by 5 bases; bases with no gene match: 9. This CDR3 spans 15 amino acids. CDR3 sequence reads: CATSGLAELNNEQFF. The CDR3 nucleotides are TGTGCCACCAGCGGGCTAGCGGAGCTTAACAATGAGCAGTTCTTC.